The rows below give T cell receptor beta chains drawn from one sample of a study of OX40 agonist ivuxolimab in advanced cancers. Some clones are missing from TCRdb's copy, which holds only in-frame ones; the method was immunoSEQ multiplex PCR. Here the sample spans fewer than 85,000 clones, over 75% being singletons. The sequencing here drew on CD4+ or CD8+ T cells sorted from blood, taken in a trial of the OX40 agonist ivuxolimab. These receptors were taken from an adult with an advanced solid tumor such as melanoma, head and neck, liver or kidney cancer. CDR3s include the opening cysteine and the closing phenylalanine or tryptophan. The D gene is left open where the match is weak. Only part of the rows carry a size: once, few, many, or a class if the clone is expanded.

D gene: -
J gene: TRBJ2-1
clone size: -
V gene: TRBV7-2
CDR3 length: 12
CDR3 DNA: TGTGCCAGCAGCTCAAACCGCGATGAGCAGTTCTTC
CDR3 protein: CASSSNRDEQFF

D gene: TRBD2
J gene: TRBJ2-3
clone size: -
V gene: TRBV30
CDR3 length: 13
CDR3 DNA: TGTGCCTGGAGTGTAGCGACGGGGGGTACGCAGTATTTT
CDR3 protein: CAWSVATGGTQYF

D gene: -
J gene: TRBJ2-3
clone size: -
V gene: TRBV7-2
CDR3 length: 12
CDR3 DNA: TGTGCCAGCAGCTTATATCCAGATACGCAGTATTTT
CDR3 protein: CASSLYPDTQYF

D gene: -
J gene: TRBJ1-1
clone size: -
V gene: TRBV6-5
CDR3 length: 11
CDR3 DNA: TGTGCCAGCAGTTATAAGAGTGAAGCTTTCTTT
CDR3 protein: CASSYKSEAFF

D gene: -
J gene: TRBJ1-3
clone size: -
V gene: TRBV7-2
CDR3 length: 14
CDR3 DNA: TGTGCCAGCAGCTCTTGGGGCACTGGAAACACCATATATTTT
CDR3 protein: CASSSWGTGNTIYF

D gene: -
J gene: TRBJ2-3
clone size: once
V gene: TRBV7-9
CDR3 length: 12
CDR3 DNA: TGTGCCAGCAGCTTGACGCAAGATACGCAGTATTTT
CDR3 protein: CASSLTQDTQYF

D gene: -
J gene: TRBJ2-7
clone size: -
V gene: TRBV5-6
CDR3 length: 14
CDR3 DNA: TGTGCCAGCAGCGCAAAAGTGTTGGACTACGAGCAGTACTTC
CDR3 protein: CASSAKVLDYEQYF

D gene: -
J gene: TRBJ2-3
clone size: -
V gene: TRBV2
CDR3 length: 13
CDR3 DNA: TGTGCCAGCAGTGCTGGGGGTCAAGATACGCAGTATTTT
CDR3 protein: CASSAGGQDTQYF

D gene: TRBD1
J gene: TRBJ1-1
clone size: few
V gene: TRBV6-5
CDR3 length: 15
CDR3 DNA: TGTGCCAGCAGTTACTCGAGACAGGGTGACACTGAAGCTTTCTTT
CDR3 protein: CASSYSRQGDTEAFF

D gene: -
J gene: TRBJ1-5
clone size: -
V gene: TRBV4-1
CDR3 length: 14
CDR3 DNA: TGCGCCAGCAGCCAAGGGGGGGGGTTGACGCCCCAGCATTTT
CDR3 protein: CASSQGGGLTPQHF

D gene: TRBD1
J gene: TRBJ2-4
clone size: -
V gene: TRBV18
CDR3 length: 14
CDR3 DNA: TGTGCCAGCTCACCCCAGGGGGCCCTAAACATTCAGTACTTC
CDR3 protein: CASSPQGALNIQYF

D gene: TRBD1
J gene: TRBJ2-5
clone size: -
V gene: TRBV5-1
CDR3 length: 14
CDR3 DNA: TGCGCCAGCAGCCGGGACAGGGGATGGGAGACCCAGTACTTC
CDR3 protein: CASSRDRGWETQYF

D gene: -
J gene: TRBJ1-2
clone size: -
V gene: TRBV18
CDR3 length: 15
CDR3 DNA: TGTGCCAGCTCACCTGCCGCGGCGGGAGGCTATGGCTACACCTTC
CDR3 protein: CASSPAAAGGYGYTF

D gene: TRBD1
J gene: TRBJ1-5
clone size: few
V gene: TRBV7-2
CDR3 length: 12
CDR3 DNA: TGTGCCAGCAGCAACCAGGGGGGGCCCCAGCATTTT
CDR3 protein: CASSNQGGPQHF

D gene: -
J gene: TRBJ1-2
clone size: -
V gene: TRBV10-3
CDR3 length: 14
CDR3 DNA: TGTGCCATCACGGGCAGACAGGAACCCTATGGCTACACCTTC
CDR3 protein: CAITGRQEPYGYTF

D gene: -
J gene: TRBJ2-7
clone size: -
V gene: TRBV2
CDR3 length: 11
CDR3 DNA: TGTGCCAGCAGAGGCCCAGACGAGCAGTACTTC
CDR3 protein: CASRGPDEQYF

D gene: -
J gene: TRBJ1-4
clone size: -
V gene: TRBV2
CDR3 length: 15
CDR3 DNA: TGTGCCAGCAGTGATCGGGGGTTACCTAATGAAAAACTGTTTTTT
CDR3 protein: CASSDRGLPNEKLFF

D gene: TRBD1
J gene: TRBJ2-5
clone size: -
V gene: TRBV9
CDR3 length: 15
CDR3 DNA: TGTGCCAGCAGCCCGATCGGACAGGGGTGGGAGACCCAGTACTTC
CDR3 protein: CASSPIGQGWETQYF

D gene: TRBD1
J gene: TRBJ2-7
clone size: -
V gene: TRBV5-6
CDR3 length: 13
CDR3 DNA: TGTGCCAGCAGACAGGACAGGGGGCTAGGGCAGTACTTC
CDR3 protein: CASRQDRGLGQYF

D gene: -
J gene: TRBJ1-2
clone size: -
V gene: TRBV6-4
CDR3 length: 12
CDR3 DNA: TGTGCCAGCAGGGCCCCGGACTATGGCTACACCTTC
CDR3 protein: CASRAPDYGYTF

D gene: -
J gene: TRBJ1-4
clone size: -
V gene: TRBV5-1
CDR3 length: 13
CDR3 DNA: TGCGCCAGCAGCTTGCAGGGTGGCGAAAAACTGTTTTTT
CDR3 protein: CASSLQGGEKLFF

D gene: -
J gene: TRBJ1-2
clone size: -
V gene: TRBV6-5
CDR3 length: 11
CDR3 DNA: TGTCCCCGGACAGCCCGTTTGAGCTACACCTTC
CDR3 protein: CPRTARLSYTF

D gene: -
J gene: TRBJ2-1
clone size: -
V gene: TRBV5-6
CDR3 length: 15
CDR3 DNA: TGTGCCAGCAGCTTCTTTAATTCCAACAACAATGAGCAGTTCTTC
CDR3 protein: CASSFFNSNNNEQFF

D gene: -
J gene: TRBJ2-2
clone size: -
V gene: TRBV5-4
CDR3 length: 17
CDR3 DNA: TGTGCCAGCAGCCTTTCCCCGGGACGGGCGAACACCGGGGAGCTGTTTTTT
CDR3 protein: CASSLSPGRANTGELFF

D gene: -
J gene: TRBJ1-3
clone size: -
V gene: TRBV7-9
CDR3 length: 18
CDR3 DNA: TGTGCCAGCAGCTTAGAGTTGGTTGGAGGGGGCTCTGGAAACACCATATATTTT
CDR3 protein: CASSLELVGGGSGNTIYF

D gene: -
J gene: TRBJ2-7
clone size: -
V gene: TRBV5-1
CDR3 length: 14
CDR3 DNA: TGCGCCAGCAGCTTGGACCCGTACTCCTACGAGCAGTACTTC
CDR3 protein: CASSLDPYSYEQYF

D gene: -
J gene: TRBJ2-3
clone size: -
V gene: TRBV9
CDR3 length: 14
CDR3 DNA: TGTGCCAGCAGCCCCGACAGGGCGGGAGGTACGCAGTATTTT
CDR3 protein: CASSPDRAGGTQYF

D gene: -
J gene: TRBJ2-1
clone size: -
V gene: TRBV19
CDR3 length: 12
CDR3 DNA: TGTGCCAGTAGCGGGAGCGGCAATGAGCAGTTCTTC
CDR3 protein: CASSGSGNEQFF

D gene: TRBD1
J gene: TRBJ2-4
clone size: -
V gene: TRBV7-2
CDR3 length: 16
CDR3 DNA: TGTGCCAGCAGCCCCCAGTCGGCAGGGGGCTTGAACATTCAGTACTTC
CDR3 protein: CASSPQSAGGLNIQYF

D gene: -
J gene: TRBJ2-2
clone size: -
V gene: TRBV2
CDR3 length: 14
CDR3 DNA: TGTGCCAGCAGTGAAGGGGGACACACCGGGGAGCTGTTTTTT
CDR3 protein: CASSEGGHTGELFF

D gene: TRBD2
J gene: TRBJ2-7
clone size: -
V gene: TRBV28
CDR3 length: 12
CDR3 DNA: TGTGCCCTCGGGAGGAGCTCCTACGAGCAGTACTTC
CDR3 protein: CALGRSSYEQYF

D gene: TRBD2
J gene: TRBJ2-1
clone size: few
V gene: TRBV5-5
CDR3 length: 15
CDR3 DNA: TGTGCCAGCAGCACTAGCGGGATCTCCTACAATGAGCAGTTCTTC
CDR3 protein: CASSTSGISYNEQFF

D gene: -
J gene: TRBJ1-5
clone size: -
V gene: TRBV6-5
CDR3 length: 14
CDR3 DNA: TGTGCCAGCAGTTCCCCGACAGCCGGCGAACCCCAGCATTTT
CDR3 protein: CASSSPTAGEPQHF

D gene: TRBD1
J gene: TRBJ2-2
clone size: -
V gene: TRBV18
CDR3 length: 16
CDR3 DNA: TGTGCCAGCTCACCACCGGGACAGGGCTATGCCGGGGAGCTGTTTTTT
CDR3 protein: CASSPPGQGYAGELFF

D gene: -
J gene: TRBJ1-1
clone size: -
V gene: TRBV4-1
CDR3 length: 15
CDR3 DNA: TGCGCCAGCAGCCAAGCTAGGGGTTCAGGCACTGAAGCTTTCTTT
CDR3 protein: CASSQARGSGTEAFF

D gene: -
J gene: TRBJ1-3
clone size: -
V gene: TRBV19
CDR3 length: 17
CDR3 DNA: TGTGCCAGTAGTATCTTCCCGGACAGAAACTCTGGAAACACCATATATTTT
CDR3 protein: CASSIFPDRNSGNTIYF

D gene: TRBD1
J gene: TRBJ1-5
clone size: -
V gene: TRBV2
CDR3 length: 17
CDR3 DNA: TGTGCCAGCAGTGAGGGGACAGGCGGGAAAGTAGGTCAGCCCCAGCATTTT
CDR3 protein: CASSEGTGGKVGQPQHF

D gene: TRBD2
J gene: TRBJ2-2
clone size: -
V gene: TRBV11-3
CDR3 length: 15
CDR3 DNA: TGTGCCAGCAGCCCCGGGGACGGGAGGGCCGGGGAGCTGTTTTTT
CDR3 protein: CASSPGDGRAGELFF

D gene: -
J gene: TRBJ2-4
clone size: -
V gene: TRBV4-3
CDR3 length: 15
CDR3 DNA: TGCGCCAGCAGCCAGCTGGGGTTACCCAAAAACATTCAGTACTTC
CDR3 protein: CASSQLGLPKNIQYF

D gene: -
J gene: TRBJ2-1
clone size: -
V gene: TRBV7-9
CDR3 length: 16
CDR3 DNA: TGTGCCAGCAGCTTAAGGCGGGAAGCCCGATTGGATGAGCAGTTCTTC
CDR3 protein: CASSLRREARLDEQFF

D gene: TRBD2
J gene: TRBJ2-1
clone size: -
V gene: TRBV19
CDR3 length: 15
CDR3 DNA: TGTGCCAGTATCTCCGGGACTAGCGGTTACAATGAGCAGTTCTTC
CDR3 protein: CASISGTSGYNEQFF

D gene: -
J gene: TRBJ2-3
clone size: -
V gene: TRBV5-4
CDR3 length: 14
CDR3 DNA: TGTGCCAGCAGCTTAGCAGGATACACAGATACGCAGTATTTT
CDR3 protein: CASSLAGYTDTQYF